One and the same sample provided the 32 T cell receptor beta chains below, sequenced in a study of neurological immune-mediated disorders. MiXCR, applied by TCRdb to the 5' RACE reads, yields one record per CDR3 protein. Here the sample spans approximately 89,000 distinct CDR3 sequences, about 13% being singletons. Time point given: longitudinal time-point 2. Specimen: PBMCs. These receptors all stem from a female donor with HTLV-1-associated myelopathy (HAM/TSP).

This clonotype showed up many times. The chain couples TRBV2 to TRBJ1-1; TRBD1 might be the D (6 bases). Per the germline V gene, CDR1 is SNHLY and CDR2 is FYNNEI. CDR3 length equals 15 residues. Trimming removed 7 bases at V and 2 bases at J, with 17 bases between. The DNA of the CDR3 is TGTGCCAGCATCGCCAGCGACAGGTCAAACACTGAAGCTTTCTTT. Its protein product is CASIASDRSNTEAFF.

This clonotype was counted ten times or more. The gene calls are TRBV10-3 and TRBJ2-2; no definite D call. Germline lookup yields CDR1 ENHRY and CDR2 SYGVKD. The CDR3 consists of 14 residues. The V gene lost 8 bases and the J gene lost 4 bases, with 14 bases spanning the gap. The CDR3 sequence: CAISTVTTTGELFF. CDR3 DNA sequence: TGTGCCATCTCAACAGTCACAACCACCGGGGAGCTGTTTTTT.

The sample holds many counts of this clonotype. The chain joins TRBV7-9 to TRBJ2-5, with 7 bases that match TRBD2. Germline V gene sequence: CDR1 SEHNR, CDR2 FQNEAQ (reference sequence). This CDR3 has 13 residues. After removal of 7 bases from V and 3 bases from J, the junction contained 5 bases not matched to a gene. The CDR3: CASMAAGKETQYF. CDR3 DNA: TGTGCCAGCATGGCAGCGGGGAAAGAGACCCAGTACTTC.

This clonotype was seen many times. The DNA of the CDR3 is TGTGCCAGCAGCCGCAGGGGGCTGGGTGGCTACACCTTC. As protein: CASSRRGLGGYTF. This rearrangement joins TRBV5-6 to TRBJ1-2; 8 bases are a match to TRBD1. Germline CDR1 and CDR2: SGHDT and YYEEEE. The CDR3 covers 13 residues. J lost 7 bases, V lost 4 bases, and 6 bases had no gene match.

This clonotype came up many times. The chain employs TRBV10-3 and TRBJ2-7; TRBD2 is a possible D gene (6 bases). The CDR3 covers 14 residues. V was shortened by 2 bases and J by 4 bases, with 12 bases between the two germline ends. CDR1 ENHRY and CDR2 SYGVKD come from the germline V gene. The CDR3 here is CAISERGIEYEQYF. In DNA form, the CDR3 reads TGTGCCATCAGTGAGCGGGGGATTGAGTACGAGCAGTACTTC.

This clonotype appeared many times. The chain links TRBV20-1 to TRBJ2-1; 7 nucleotides match TRBD1. V was clipped by 5 bases and J by 7 bases; unmatched bases: 5. The CDR3 has 12 amino acids. Germline-derived CDR1 and CDR2 are DFQATT and SNEGSKA (reference sequence). CDR3 sequence: CSALQGWNEQFF. DNA for the CDR3: TGCAGTGCTTTACAGGGGTGGAATGAGCAGTTCTTC.

This clonotype occurred many times. The chain links TRBV28 to TRBJ2-1; D might be TRBD1 or TRBD2, each matching 6 bases. V lost 5 bases to trimming and J lost 10 bases, with 15 bases between them. Germline assignment: CDR1 MDHEN and CDR2 SYDVKM. This CDR3 is 13 amino acids long. CDR3 DNA sequence: TGTGCCAGCAGTCAAGGAGGGACATTCGAGCAGTTCTTC. It encodes CASSQGGTFEQFF.

In its sample, this clonotype was seen many times. The J gene is TRBJ2-7, the V gene TRBV7-9; unclear D gene. This CDR3 is built from 12 residues. The ends were cut back, 5 bases at V and 2 bases at J, with 7 bases in the middle. Germline CDR1 reads SEHNR; CDR2 reads FQNEAQ (reference sequence). CDR3 bases: TGTGCCAGCAGCCCCACGACCTACGAGCAGTACTTC. This sequence encodes CASSPTTYEQYF.

This clonotype came up many times. The chain links TRBV5-1 to TRBJ2-2; D perhaps matches TRBD2 (6 bases). Germline V gene data show CDR1 as SGHRS and CDR2 as YFSETQ. V dropped 0 bases and J dropped 4 bases, with 10 bases sitting between them. The CDR3 is made up of 15 amino acids. The CDR3 loop reads CASSLEYGGTGELFF. In DNA, the CDR3 is TGCGCCAGCAGCTTGGAATACGGGGGCACCGGGGAGCTGTTTTTT.

The V and J genes are TRBV20-1 and TRBJ2-1; D gene unclear. Deletions cut 1 base from V and 9 bases from J, with 7 bases between. Germline-derived CDR1 and CDR2 are DFQATT and SNEGSKA (reference sequence). The CDR3 covers 11 residues. The CDR3 is CSARAPIEQFF. The CDR3, as DNA: TGCAGTGCTAGAGCTCCCATTGAGCAGTTCTTC.

This clonotype was observed many times. The chain uses TRBV6-5 and TRBJ1-2, with 7 positions matching TRBD1. Germline V gene sequence: CDR1 MNHEY, CDR2 SVGAGI. J was trimmed by 0 bases and V by 6 bases; bases with no gene match: 4. This CDR3 contains 14 residues. The CDR3 bases are TGTGCCAGCAGACACAGGGGTACTAACTATGGCTACACCTTC. Encoded protein: CASRHRGTNYGYTF.

Ten or more counts support this clonotype. V gene TRBV5-1 combines with J gene TRBJ1-1; D is unclear. V was clipped by 9 bases and J by 7 bases, with 10 bases between them. The CDR3 is 10 amino acids. In germline, CDR1 is SGHRS, CDR2 YFSETQ. CDR3 nucleotide sequence: TGCGCCAACGAGCGCTTTGAAGCTTTCTTT. Its protein product is CANERFEAFF.

This clonotype was seen ten or more times. V gene TRBV5-1 combines with J gene TRBJ2-7; possibly TRBD1 for D (5 bases). Germline V CDR1 and CDR2: SGHRS, YFSETQ. Between the trimmed V and J ends, which lost 1 base and 2 bases, there was a span of 10 bases. CDR3 length: 14 amino acids. The CDR3 DNA reads as TGCGCCAGCAGCTTGAACCCAGGGACCTACGAGCAGTACTTC. Protein: CASSLNPGTYEQYF.

This clonotype was observed many times. The rearrangement joins TRBV7-9 to TRBJ2-2, with 12 bases fitting TRBD2. V gave up 4 bases and J gave up 7 bases; unmatched junction bases: 4. CDR1 and CDR2 from the germline V gene are SEHNR and FQNEAQ (reference sequence). The CDR3 is 15 amino acids. CDR3 residues: CASSSQGLAGGELFF. The CDR3 bases are TGTGCCAGCAGCTCTCAGGGACTAGCGGGCGGGGAGCTGTTTTTT.

The table lists this clonotype with many counts. J is TRBJ2-7 and V is TRBV5-1; 12 bases match TRBD1. Trimming took 4 bases from V and 6 from J; bases not matched to a gene: 5. The CDR3 covers 14 residues. Germline V CDR1 and CDR2: SGHRS, YFSETQ. This CDR3 is CASSTGTGGVEQYF. The CDR3 region has the DNA TGCGCCAGCAGCACCGGGACAGGGGGCGTCGAGCAGTACTTC.

Many counts were recorded for this clonotype. This sequence joins TRBV29-1 and TRBJ2-2, with 10 bases fitting TRBD1. Germline V CDR1 and CDR2: SQVTM, ANQGSEA. V shed 7 bases, J shed 3 bases, and the junction held 5 bases outside the gene matches. The CDR3 sequence is 14 residues long. In DNA form, the CDR3 reads TGCAGCGGGAAGGGACAGGGGTACACCGGGGAGCTGTTTTTT. This codes for CSGKGQGYTGELFF.

This clonotype was counted ten times or more. The V call is TRBV5-1, the J call TRBJ2-7; 16 bases agree with TRBD2. Trimming at V came to 4 bases and at J to 2 bases, leaving 6 bases not matched to a gene. There are 17 residues in the CDR3. Germline V CDR1 and CDR2: SGHRS, YFSETQ. CDR3 in amino acids: CASSRGTSGGAAYEQYF. The CDR3 region has the DNA TGCGCCAGCAGCCGTGGGACTAGCGGGGGGGCCGCCTACGAGCAGTACTTC. The complete variable domain, with remaining parts taken from reference TRBV5-1 and TRBJ2-7, reads KAGVTQTPRYLIKTRGQQVTLSCSPISGHRSVSWYQQTPGQGLQFLFEYFSETQRNKGNFPGRFSGRQFSNSRSEMNVSTLELGDSALYLCASSRGTSGGAAYEQYFGPGTRLTVT.

This clonotype was found many times. This sequence joins TRBV20-1 and TRBJ2-7; 9 bases map to TRBD1. This CDR3 has 12 residues. Trimming removed 7 bases from V and 5 bases from J; junction bases left unmatched: 6. CDR1 and CDR2 from the germline V gene are DFQATT and SNEGSKA (reference sequence). The CDR3 nucleotides are TGCAGTGATAGGGGACAGGGCAACGAGCAGTACTTC. Amino acids: CSDRGQGNEQYF.

This clonotype was observed many times. The chain uses TRBV12-3 or TRBV12-4 and TRBJ2-6; D possibly matches TRBD1 or TRBD2 (5 bases each). The CDR3 covers 17 residues. V was shortened by 7 bases and J by 0 bases, with 16 bases between the two germline ends. CDR3 in amino acids: CASTTGRPPSGANVLTF. CDR3 coding DNA: TGTGCCAGCACGACGGGACGGCCTCCCTCTGGGGCCAACGTCCTGACTTTC.

This clonotype was observed many times. V usage is TRBV7-9 and J usage is TRBJ2-6; possibly TRBD2 for D (5 bases). The CDR3 extends over 16 amino acids. From germline, CDR1 is SEHNR and CDR2 FQNEAQ (reference sequence). The V gene lost 0 bases and the J gene lost 4 bases, with 10 bases spanning the gap. The CDR3 sequence is CASSLARLAGANVLTF. The CDR3, as DNA: TGTGCCAGCAGCTTAGCGAGGCTAGCCGGGGCCAACGTCCTGACTTTC.

The table lists this clonotype with many counts. This rearrangement joins TRBV11-2 to TRBJ2-7; TRBD1 might be the D (5 bases). The CDR3 length is 13 residues. The V gene's germline CDR1 is SGHAT and CDR2 FQNNGV. V lost 2 bases and J 3 bases, leaving 8 bases between the germline ends. The CDR3 DNA reads TGTGCCAGCAGCTTAAGCAGGGACTACGAGCAGTACTTC. The encoded protein is CASSLSRDYEQYF. Full variable domain (missing parts from reference TRBV11-2 and TRBJ2-7): EAGVAQSPRYKIIEKRQSVAFWCNPISGHATLYWYQQILGQGPKLLIQFQNNGVVDDSQLPKDRFSAERLKGVDSTLKIQPAKLEDSAVYLCASSLSRDYEQYFGPGTRLTVT.

This clonotype was recorded many times. The chain employs TRBV12-3 or TRBV12-4 and TRBJ2-1, with TRBD2 identical over 14 bases. V shed 7 bases, J shed 10 bases, and the junction held 9 bases outside the gene matches. The CDR3 has 15 residues. The CDR3 nucleotides are TGTGCCAGCACCTTGACTAGCGGGGGGGCTAGGGAGCAGTTCTTC. It encodes CASTLTSGGAREQFF.

This clonotype was detected a few times. The gene calls are TRBV27 and TRBJ2-7; perhaps D is TRBD1 or TRBD2 (5 bases each). Germline values: CDR1 MNHEY, CDR2 SMNVEV (reference sequence). CDR3 length: 15 residues. Trimming took 2 bases from V and 7 from J, leaving 18 bases between them. The DNA for the CDR3 is TGTGCCAGCAGTTTAAGGCCCGGGGCAGGGCAAGAGCAGTACTTC. Translation: CASSLRPGAGQEQYF.

This clonotype was seen many times. The CDR3 nucleotides are TGCAGTGCTAGTCAGGTGAACGGGGCCCATGAGCAGTTCTTC. Its translation: CSASQVNGAHEQFF. The rearrangement uses TRBV20-1 and TRBJ2-1; D tentatively reads TRBD1 or TRBD2 (5 bases each). With 3 bases removed from V and 8 bases from J, the gap between germline ends came to 17 bases. CDR3 length equals 14 residues. The germline gives CDR1 DFQATT, CDR2 SNEGSKA (reference sequence).

This clonotype was counted ten times or more. V usage is TRBV7-8 and J usage is TRBJ2-1; D might be TRBD2 (5 bases). Trimming cost V 3 bases and J 0 bases, with 12 bases left between them. CDR1 is SGHVS and CDR2 is FQNEAQ in the germline V gene. The CDR3 has 16 residues. The CDR3 DNA is TGTGCCAGCAGCTTCACGAGGGCTAGCTCCTACAATGAGCAGTTCTTC. Residues: CASSFTRASSYNEQFF. The whole variable domain, filled in from reference TRBV7-8 and TRBJ2-1, reads GAGVSQSPRYKVAKRGQDVALRCDPISGHVSLFWYQQALGQGPEFLTYFQNEAQLDKSGLPSDRFFAERPEGSVSTLKIQRTQQEDSAVYLCASSFTRASSYNEQFFGPGTRLTVL.

In its sample, this clonotype was seen many times. The chain employs TRBV7-2 and TRBJ2-1; D remains ambiguous. Per germline, CDR1 SGHTA and CDR2 FQGNSA. The V end lost 1 base, the J end lost 5 bases, and 12 bases lay between the germline ends. The length of the CDR3 is 15 residues. CDR3 in amino acids: CASSLVTLAHNEQFF. DNA of the CDR3: TGTGCCAGCAGCTTAGTTACTTTGGCCCACAATGAGCAGTTCTTC.

This clonotype was recorded at least ten times. CDR3 residues: CASSSLGLRSLKNIQYF. The CDR3 nucleotides read TGTGCCAGCAGTTCCCTCGGTTTGCGGTCCCTTAAAAACATTCAGTACTTC. This sequence joins TRBV12-3 or TRBV12-4 and TRBJ2-4; D is ambiguous. This CDR3 has 17 amino acids. The ends were cut back, 4 bases at V and 4 bases at J, with 20 bases in the middle.

This clonotype was recorded at least ten times. The CDR3 DNA reads TGTGCCAGCAGTTCATTTAGATCGGGACAGGGGGCAAATGGCTACACCTTC. This gives the protein CASSSFRSGQGANGYTF. This rearrangement joins TRBV28 to TRBJ1-2, with 12 bases that match TRBD1. CDR1 and CDR2 (germline): MDHEN, SYDVKM. The CDR3 spans 17 residues. The trim removed 4 bases at V and 6 bases at J, leaving 12 bases unmatched.

This clonotype showed up many times. DNA of the CDR3: TGTGCCAGCAGCTCCCGACAGGGGGCAAACATTCAGTACTTC. Its translation: CASSSRQGANIQYF. J is TRBJ2-4 and V is TRBV7-9, with 10 bases identical to TRBD1. Germline V gene sequence: CDR1 SEHNR, CDR2 FQNEAQ (reference sequence). V shed 4 bases, J shed 6 bases, and the junction held 3 bases outside the gene matches. The CDR3 runs 14 residues.

This clonotype was detected many times. DNA for the CDR3: TGCGCCAGCAGCTTGGCGCAGGGGGCGGCTGAGACCCAGTACTTC. Translation: CASSLAQGAAETQYF. J is TRBJ2-5 and V is TRBV5-1; 8 bases agree with TRBD1. The germline V gene has CDR1 SGHRS and CDR2 YFSETQ. The CDR3 sequence is 15 residues long. Trimming took 0 bases from V and 5 from J; bases not matched to a gene: 6. The full variable domain, with the rest looked up from reference TRBV5-1 and TRBJ2-5, is KAGVTQTPRYLIKTRGQQVTLSCSPISGHRSVSWYQQTPGQGLQFLFEYFSETQRNKGNFPGRFSGRQFSNSRSEMNVSTLELGDSALYLCASSLAQGAAETQYFGPGTRLLVL.

The rearrangement links TRBV7-8 to TRBJ2-4; D uncertain. Germline V gene sequence: CDR1 SGHVS, CDR2 FQNEAQ. V lost 1 base and J lost 6, with 10 bases in between. This CDR3 has 14 amino acids. The CDR3 DNA is TGTGCCAGCAGCTTAGTTGGGGTTGGAAACATTCAGTACTTC. This codes for CASSLVGVGNIQYF.

V and J are TRBV29-1 and TRBJ2-1; possible D gene TRBD1, 6 bases. Germline-derived CDR1 and CDR2 are SQVTM and ANQGSEA. Deletions cut 8 bases from V and 6 bases from J, with 14 bases between. The length of the CDR3 is 12 residues. The CDR3 DNA reads TGCAGCTTTATGGCAGGGGCCAATGAGCAGTTCTTC. Protein: CSFMAGANEQFF.